One and the same sample provided the 3 T cell receptor beta chains below, sequenced in a study of shared clonotypes between healthy human individuals. Using immunoSEQ multiplex PCR, the repertoire was profiled, and TCRdb retains in-frame clones only, with some absent. The sample holds nearly 2 million clones, about 94% seen once. Naive CD8 cells were CD45RO-negative, positively selected for CCR7, excluding terminally differentiated effector memory CD45RA+ cells. The sequenced material came from naive CD8+ T cells sorted from blood. All receptors derive from a man aged 18 to 29 in good health.

The count of this clone is one. The chain recombines TRBV13 with TRBJ1-2, with D unresolved. The V gene lost 5 bases and the J gene lost 5 bases, with 15 bases spanning the gap. Germline assignment: CDR1 PRHDT and CDR2 FYEKMQ (reference sequence). The CDR3 has 14 residues. The chain's CDR3 is CASSPGKSGYGYTF. The DNA of the CDR3 is TGTGCCAGCAGCCCGGGCAAAAGTGGATATGGCTACACCTTC.

The genes are TRBV18 and TRBJ2-5, with D possibly matching TRBD2 (6 bases). Germline-derived CDR1 and CDR2 are KGHSH and LQKENI. V was cut by 9 bases and J by 2 bases, with 10 bases left in between. This CDR3 contains 12 residues. The CDR3 loop is CARPGEQETQYF. In DNA, the CDR3 is TGTGCCAGACCGGGGGAACAAGAGACCCAGTACTTC.

This CDR3 is CASSHSTVYGTEAFF. As DNA, the CDR3 is TGTGCCAGCAGCCATTCGACAGTTTATGGCACTGAAGCTTTCTTT. The chain uses TRBV5-6 and TRBJ1-1, with D perhaps TRBD1 (5 bases). CDR3 length: 15 residues. Deletions cut 4 bases from V and 4 bases from J, with 17 bases between. CDR1 and CDR2 from the germline V gene are SGHDT and YYEEEE.